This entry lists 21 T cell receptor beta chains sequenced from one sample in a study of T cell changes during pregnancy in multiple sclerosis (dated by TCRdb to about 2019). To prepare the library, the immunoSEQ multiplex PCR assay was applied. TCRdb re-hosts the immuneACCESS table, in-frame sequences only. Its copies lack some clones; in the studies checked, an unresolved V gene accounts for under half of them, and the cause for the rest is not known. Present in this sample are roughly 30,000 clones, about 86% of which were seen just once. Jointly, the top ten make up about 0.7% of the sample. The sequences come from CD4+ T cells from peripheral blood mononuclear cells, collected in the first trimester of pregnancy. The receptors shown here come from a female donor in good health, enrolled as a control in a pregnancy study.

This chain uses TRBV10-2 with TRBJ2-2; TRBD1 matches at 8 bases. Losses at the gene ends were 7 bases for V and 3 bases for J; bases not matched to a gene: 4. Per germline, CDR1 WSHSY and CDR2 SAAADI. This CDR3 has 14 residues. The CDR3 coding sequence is TGCGCCAGCACGACAGGGGTAGACACCGGGGAGCTGTTTTTT. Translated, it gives CASTTGVDTGELFF.

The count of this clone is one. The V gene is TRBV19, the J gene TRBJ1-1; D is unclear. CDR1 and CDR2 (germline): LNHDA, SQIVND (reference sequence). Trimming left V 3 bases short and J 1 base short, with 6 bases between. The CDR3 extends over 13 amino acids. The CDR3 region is CASSMGENTEAFF. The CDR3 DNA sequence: TGTGCCAGTAGTATGGGCGAGAACACTGAAGCTTTCTTT. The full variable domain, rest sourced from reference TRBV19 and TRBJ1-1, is DGGITQSPKYLFRKEGQNVTLSCEQNLNHDAMYWYRQDPGQGLRLIYYSQIVNDFQKGDIAEGYSVSREKKESFPLTVTSAQKNPTAFYLCASSMGENTEAFFGQGTRLTVV.

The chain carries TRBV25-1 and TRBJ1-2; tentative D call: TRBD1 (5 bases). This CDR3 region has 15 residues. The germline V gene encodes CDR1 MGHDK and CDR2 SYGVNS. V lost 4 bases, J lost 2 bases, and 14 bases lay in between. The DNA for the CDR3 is TGTGCCAGCAGTGCTGGGGCCGGATACAACTATGGCTACACCTTC. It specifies CASSAGAGYNYGYTF.

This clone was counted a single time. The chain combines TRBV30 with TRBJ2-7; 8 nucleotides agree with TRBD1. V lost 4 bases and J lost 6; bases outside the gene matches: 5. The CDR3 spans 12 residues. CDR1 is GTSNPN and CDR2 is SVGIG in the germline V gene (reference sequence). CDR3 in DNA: TGTGCCTGGAAAGGCAGGGGGCCCGAGCAGTACTTC. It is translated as CAWKGRGPEQYF.

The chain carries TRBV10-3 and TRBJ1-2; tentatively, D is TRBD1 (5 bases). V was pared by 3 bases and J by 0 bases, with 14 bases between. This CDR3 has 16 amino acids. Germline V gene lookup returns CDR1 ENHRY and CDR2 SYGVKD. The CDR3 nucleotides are TGTGCCATCAGTGACGTATGGAGCAGGGCTAACTATGGCTACACCTTC. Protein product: CAISDVWSRANYGYTF.

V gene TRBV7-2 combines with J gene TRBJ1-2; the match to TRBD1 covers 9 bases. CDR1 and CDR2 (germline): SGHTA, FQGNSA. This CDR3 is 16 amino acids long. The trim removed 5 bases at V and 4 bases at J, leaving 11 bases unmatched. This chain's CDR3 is CASSLQQGAGFYGYTF. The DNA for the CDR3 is TGTGCCAGCAGCCTACAACAGGGGGCTGGGTTCTATGGCTACACCTTC.

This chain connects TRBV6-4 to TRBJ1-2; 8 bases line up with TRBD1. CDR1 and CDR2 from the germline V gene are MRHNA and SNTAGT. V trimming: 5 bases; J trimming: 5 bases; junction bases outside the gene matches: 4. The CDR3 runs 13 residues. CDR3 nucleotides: TGTGCCAGCAGTCCCGGGACAGGTTATGGCTACACCTTC. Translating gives CASSPGTGYGYTF.

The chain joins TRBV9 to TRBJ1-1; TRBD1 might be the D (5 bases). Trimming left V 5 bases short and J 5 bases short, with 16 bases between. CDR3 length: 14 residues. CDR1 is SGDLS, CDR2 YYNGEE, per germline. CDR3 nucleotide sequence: TGTGCCAGCAGTGACCACGGGGGAATGACTGAAGCTTTCTTT. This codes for CASSDHGGMTEAFF.

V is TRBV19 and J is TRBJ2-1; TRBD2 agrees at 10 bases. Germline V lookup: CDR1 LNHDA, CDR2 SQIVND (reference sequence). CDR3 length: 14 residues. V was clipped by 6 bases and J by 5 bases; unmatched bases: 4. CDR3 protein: CASRKSGGDNEQFF. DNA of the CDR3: TGTGCCAGTAGAAAGAGCGGGGGGGACAATGAGCAGTTCTTC.

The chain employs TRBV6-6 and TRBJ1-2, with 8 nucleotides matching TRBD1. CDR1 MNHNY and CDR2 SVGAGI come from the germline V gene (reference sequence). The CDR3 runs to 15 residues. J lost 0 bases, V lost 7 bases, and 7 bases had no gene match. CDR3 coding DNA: TGTGCCAGCACCGACAGGGGCAGAACTAACTATGGCTACACCTTC. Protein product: CASTDRGRTNYGYTF.

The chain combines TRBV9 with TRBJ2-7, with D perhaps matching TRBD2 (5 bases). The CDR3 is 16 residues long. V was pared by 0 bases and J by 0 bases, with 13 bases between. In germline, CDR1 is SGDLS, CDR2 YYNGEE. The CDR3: CASSVGALAVSYEQYF. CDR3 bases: TGTGCCAGCAGCGTAGGGGCGCTAGCAGTCTCCTACGAGCAGTACTTC.

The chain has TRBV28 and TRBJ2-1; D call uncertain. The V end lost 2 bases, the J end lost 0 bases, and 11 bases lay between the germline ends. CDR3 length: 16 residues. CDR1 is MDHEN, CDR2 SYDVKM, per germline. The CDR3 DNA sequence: TGTGCCAGCAGTTTACACAGAACAACCTCCTACAATGAGCAGTTCTTC. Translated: CASSLHRTTSYNEQFF.

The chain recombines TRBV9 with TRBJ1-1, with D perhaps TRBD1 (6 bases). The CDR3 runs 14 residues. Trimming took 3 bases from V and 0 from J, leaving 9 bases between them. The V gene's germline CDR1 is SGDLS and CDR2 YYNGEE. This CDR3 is CASSADRLNTEAFF. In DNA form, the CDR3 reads TGTGCCAGCAGCGCCGACAGGTTGAACACTGAAGCTTTCTTT.

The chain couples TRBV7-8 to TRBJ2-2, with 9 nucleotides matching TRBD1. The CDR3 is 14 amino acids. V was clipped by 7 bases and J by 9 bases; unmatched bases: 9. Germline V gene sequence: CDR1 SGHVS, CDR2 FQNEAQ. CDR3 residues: CASTAGGQGRELFF. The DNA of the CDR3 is TGTGCCAGCACCGCCGGGGGACAGGGCCGGGAGCTGTTTTTT.

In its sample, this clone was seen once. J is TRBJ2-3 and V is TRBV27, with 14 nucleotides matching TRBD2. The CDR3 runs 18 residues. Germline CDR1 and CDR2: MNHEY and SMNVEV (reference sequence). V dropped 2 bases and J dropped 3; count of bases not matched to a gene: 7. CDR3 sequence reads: CASSLQRLAGGGTDTQYF. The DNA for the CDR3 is TGTGCCAGCAGTTTACAACGACTAGCGGGGGGGGGTACAGATACGCAGTATTTT.

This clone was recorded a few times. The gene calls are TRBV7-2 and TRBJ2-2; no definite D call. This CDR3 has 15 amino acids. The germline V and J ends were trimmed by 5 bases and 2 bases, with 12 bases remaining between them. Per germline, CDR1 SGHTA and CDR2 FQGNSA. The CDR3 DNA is TGTGCCAGCAGCAGCACTGGTTTAAACACCGGGGAGCTGTTTTTT. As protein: CASSSTGLNTGELFF. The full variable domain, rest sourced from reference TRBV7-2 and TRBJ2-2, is GAGVSQSPSNKVTEKGKDVELRCDPISGHTALYWYRQSLGQGLEFLIYFQGNSAPDKSGLPSDRFSAERTGGSVSTLTIQRTQQEDSAVYLCASSSTGLNTGELFFGEGSRLTVL.

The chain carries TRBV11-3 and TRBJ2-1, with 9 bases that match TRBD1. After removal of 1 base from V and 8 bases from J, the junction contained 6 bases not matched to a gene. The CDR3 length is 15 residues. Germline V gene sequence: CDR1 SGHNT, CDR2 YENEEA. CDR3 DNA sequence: TGTGCCAGCAGCTTAGCGGGACAGGGAGGTCATGAGCAGTTCTTC. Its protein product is CASSLAGQGGHEQFF.

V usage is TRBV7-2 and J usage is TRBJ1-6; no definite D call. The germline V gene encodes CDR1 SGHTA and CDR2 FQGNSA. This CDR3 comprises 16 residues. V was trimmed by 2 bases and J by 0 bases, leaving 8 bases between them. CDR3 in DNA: TGTGCCAGCAGCTTATCGGAGAACTCCTATAATTCACCCCTCCACTTT. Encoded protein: CASSLSENSYNSPLHF.

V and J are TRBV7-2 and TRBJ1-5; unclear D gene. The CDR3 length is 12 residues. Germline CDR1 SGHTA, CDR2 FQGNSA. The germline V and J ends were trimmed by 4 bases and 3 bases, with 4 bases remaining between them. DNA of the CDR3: TGTGCCAGCAGCTCCTACAATCAGCCCCAGCATTTT. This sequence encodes CASSSYNQPQHF. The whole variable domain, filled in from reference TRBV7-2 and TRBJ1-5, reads GAGVSQSPSNKVTEKGKDVELRCDPISGHTALYWYRQSLGQGLEFLIYFQGNSAPDKSGLPSDRFSAERTGGSVSTLTIQRTQQEDSAVYLCASSSYNQPQHFGDGTRLSIL.

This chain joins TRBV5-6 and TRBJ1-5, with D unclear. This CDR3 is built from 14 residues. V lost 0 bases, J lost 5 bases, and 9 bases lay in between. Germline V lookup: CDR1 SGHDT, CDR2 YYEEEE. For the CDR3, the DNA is TGTGCCAGCAGCTTGGGAGTTTCGCATCAGCCCCAGCATTTT. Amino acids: CASSLGVSHQPQHF.

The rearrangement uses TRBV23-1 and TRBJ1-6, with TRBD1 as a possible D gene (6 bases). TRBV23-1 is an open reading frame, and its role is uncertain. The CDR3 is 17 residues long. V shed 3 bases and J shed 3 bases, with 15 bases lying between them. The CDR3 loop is CASSHEDRAYYNSPLHF. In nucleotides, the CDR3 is TGCGCCAGCAGTCATGAGGACAGAGCTTACTATAATTCACCCCTCCACTTT.